This T cell receptor beta chain was captured in a study of shared clonotypes between healthy human individuals. About the research overall: A donor's plate count was three for CD4 naive and three for CD4 memory; CD8 naive had two and CD8 memory one.

Investigators spread the genomic DNA of each subset evenly over several immunoSEQ plates. Per the original data handling: Junction-only sequences without quality scores came from ImmunoSEQ, so filtering differed. Only in-frame clones appear in the TCRdb table, and some are missing; sequencing was by immunoSEQ multiplex PCR. Clone size and V and J calls were adopted from that table, with D and trimming inferred from the DNA. The sample shows roughly 2.4 million clones, nearly 97% of them seen only once. Both subsets, CD45RA+ naive and CD45RA-negative memory, were split from the CD4+ cells. The TCR comes from a man aged 18-30 years in good health. The specimen sequenced was naive CD4+ T cells sorted from blood. Subset specified: CD45RA+ positively selected.

The CDR3 protein is CALARSSYNSPLHF. CDR3 DNA sequence: TGTGCCCTCGCTCGGAGCTCCTATAATTCACCCCTCCACTTT. The chain links TRBV30 to TRBJ1-6; D uncertain. V was shortened by 8 bases and J by 0 bases, with 11 bases between the two germline ends. This CDR3 has 14 amino acids. Germline values: CDR1 GTSNPN, CDR2 SVGIG (reference sequence).